The following is a T cell receptor (beta chain) sequence with its context. The authors' processing: Researchers report that nucleated cell counts were estimated from reference gene primer amplification. Sequenced by immunoSEQ multiplex PCR; TCRdb stores in-frame clones only, minus some. The V and J calls and clone size come from that table; D and trimming were worked out from the DNA. Of roughly 160,000 clones listed, around four fifths were seen once; the top ten hold roughly 19%. This record comes from a study of blood T cell repertoires in COVID-19. Study information: Acute and convalescent COVID-19 samples came from the United States, Italy and Spain. T cells, B-cell-depleted T cells, or PBMCs supplied cDNA or gDNA.

This clonotype was sampled from a woman between 65 and 79 years old who had recovered from COVID-19. The sample consisted of peripheral blood.

This CDR3 is CASRPWGRLSYEQYF. The CDR3 DNA reads TGTGCCAGCAGACCCTGGGGCAGGCTGTCCTACGAGCAGTACTTC. The rearrangement links TRBV5-6 to TRBJ2-7; D possibly corresponds to TRBD1 (5 bases). The CDR3 contains 15 residues. Germline CDR1 reads SGHDT; CDR2 reads YYEEEE. Trimming shortened V by 5 bases and J by 1 base, and 16 bases separated the two germline ends.